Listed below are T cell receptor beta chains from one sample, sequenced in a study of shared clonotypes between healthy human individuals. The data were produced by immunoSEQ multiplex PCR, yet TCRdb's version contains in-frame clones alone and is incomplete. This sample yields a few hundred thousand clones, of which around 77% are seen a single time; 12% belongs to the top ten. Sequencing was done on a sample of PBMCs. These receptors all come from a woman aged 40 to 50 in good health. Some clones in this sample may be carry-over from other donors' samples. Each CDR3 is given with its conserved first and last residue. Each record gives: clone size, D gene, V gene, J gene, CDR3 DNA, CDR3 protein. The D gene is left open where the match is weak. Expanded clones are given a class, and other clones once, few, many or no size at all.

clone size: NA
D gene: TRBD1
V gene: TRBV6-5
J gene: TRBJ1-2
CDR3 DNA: TGTGCCAGCAGCGATCGGACAGGGGGCTTGCGTGGCTACACCTTC
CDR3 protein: CASSDRTGGLRGYTF

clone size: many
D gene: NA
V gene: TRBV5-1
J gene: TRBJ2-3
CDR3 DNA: TGCGCCAGCAGCTTATTAGAACCGGCAGATACGCAGTATTTT
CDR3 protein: CASSLLEPADTQYF

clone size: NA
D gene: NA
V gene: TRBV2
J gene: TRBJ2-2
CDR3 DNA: TGTGCCAGCACTACACGACAGGACACCGGGGAGCTGTTTTTT
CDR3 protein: CASTTRQDTGELFF

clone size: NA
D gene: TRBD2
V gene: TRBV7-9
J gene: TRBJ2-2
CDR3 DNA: TGTGCCAGCAGCCCCCCCGGGGGGAGACATACCGGGGAGCTGTTTTTT
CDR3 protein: CASSPPGGRHTGELFF

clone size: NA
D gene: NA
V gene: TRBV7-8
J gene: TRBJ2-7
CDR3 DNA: TGTGCCAGCAACCTAAACAGGGATCGTTACGAGCAGTACTTC
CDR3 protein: CASNLNRDRYEQYF

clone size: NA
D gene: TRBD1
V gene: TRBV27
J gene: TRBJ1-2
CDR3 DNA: TGTGCCAGCGGCTTCAGGGGGCGACCTATCTATGGCTACACCTTC
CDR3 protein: CASGFRGRPIYGYTF

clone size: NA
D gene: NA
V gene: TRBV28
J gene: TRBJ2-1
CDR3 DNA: TGTGCCAGCGGAAGCGGAACGAGCTACAATGAGCAGTTCTTC
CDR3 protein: CASGSGTSYNEQFF

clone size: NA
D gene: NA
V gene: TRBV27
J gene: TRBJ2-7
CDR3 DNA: TGTGCCAGCAGTTTTTCGGGGAGCTCCTACGAGCAGTACTTC
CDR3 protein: CASSFSGSSYEQYF

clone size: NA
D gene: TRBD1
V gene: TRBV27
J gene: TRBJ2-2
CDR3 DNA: TGTGCCAGCCGGATCAGGGGGCGCACCGGGGAGCTGTTTTTT
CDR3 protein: CASRIRGRTGELFF

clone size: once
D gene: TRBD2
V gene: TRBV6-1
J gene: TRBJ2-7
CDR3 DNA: TGTGCCAGCAGTTTAGCGGGAGGGTACGAGCAGTACTTC
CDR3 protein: CASSLAGGYEQYF

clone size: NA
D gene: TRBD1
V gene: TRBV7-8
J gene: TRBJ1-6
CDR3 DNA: TGTGCCAGCAGGAGGGACAGAGATAATTCACCCCTCCACTTT
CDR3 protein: CASRRDRDNSPLHF

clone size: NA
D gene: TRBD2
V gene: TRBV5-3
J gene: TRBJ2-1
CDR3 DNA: TGTGCCAGAAGCTTGGAGGTGAGCGGGAGAACCGACAATGAGCAGTTCTTC
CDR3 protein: CARSLEVSGRTDNEQFF

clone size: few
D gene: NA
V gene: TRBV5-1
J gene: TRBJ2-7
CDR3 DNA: TGCGCCAGCAGCCTTAACTACGAGCAGTACTTC
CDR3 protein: CASSLNYEQYF

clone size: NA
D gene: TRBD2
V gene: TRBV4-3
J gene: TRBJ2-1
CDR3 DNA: TGCGCCAGCAGCCAAGAGGGAGCGGGAGGGCCCTACAATGAGCAGTTCTTC
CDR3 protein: CASSQEGAGGPYNEQFF

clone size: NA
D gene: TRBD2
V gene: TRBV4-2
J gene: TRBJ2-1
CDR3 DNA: TGTGCCAGCAGCCAAGATGCCCCGGGACTAGCGGGAGATGAGCAGTTCTTC
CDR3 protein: CASSQDAPGLAGDEQFF

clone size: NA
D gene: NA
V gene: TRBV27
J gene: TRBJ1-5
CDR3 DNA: TGTGCCAGCAGCTCTTTAAGAGGGCAGGAAAATCAGCCCCAGCATTTT
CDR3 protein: CASSSLRGQENQPQHF

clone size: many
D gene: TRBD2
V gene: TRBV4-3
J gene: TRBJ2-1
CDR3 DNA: TGCGCCAGCAGCCAAGCCACCGGACTAGCGGGGTACAATGAGCAGTTCTTC
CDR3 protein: CASSQATGLAGYNEQFF

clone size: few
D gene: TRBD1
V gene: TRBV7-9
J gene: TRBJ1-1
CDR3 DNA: TGTGCCAGCAGCCACGACAGGGTGGCTGAAGCTTTCTTT
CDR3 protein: CASSHDRVAEAFF